A selection of T cell receptor beta chains follows, all from one sample in a study of T-cell reconstitution after alpha-beta-depleted transplantation in children. Via MiXCR, TCRdb re-called the PCR reads, giving one row per CDR3 protein. The sample consists of 490,000 or so distinct CDR3 sequences, around 13% of them appearing once. Specimen: PBMCs from the stem cell graft donor, collected from the stem cell graft. The receptors originated from a human donor who donated a stem cell graft to a child with combined immunodeficiency. CDR3s leave out the opening cysteine and the closing phenylalanine or tryptophan. Fields, in order: J gene, V gene, clone size, CDR3 protein. Only part of the rows carry a size: once, few, many, or a class if the clone is expanded.

J: TRBJ2-1
V: TRBV5-1
size: few
CDR3: ASSLEAGGWDEQF

J: TRBJ2-1
V: TRBV5-1
size: .
CDR3: ASSLGRGTPRDEQF

J: TRBJ2-6
V: TRBV4-2
size: .
CDR3: ASSLSGGVSGANVLT

J: TRBJ2-2
V: TRBV4-3
size: many
CDR3: ASSQESRNTGELF

J: TRBJ2-7
V: TRBV12-3/TRBV12-4
size: .
CDR3: ASSFAAGGPYEQY

J: TRBJ2-7
V: TRBV7-2
size: few
CDR3: ASSFRTGSYEQY

J: TRBJ2-2
V: TRBV7-2
size: .
CDR3: ASSLGGLAGSGELF

J: TRBJ2-7
V: TRBV7-9
size: few
CDR3: ASSSGLAGVNEQY

J: TRBJ2-5
V: TRBV11-2
size: few
CDR3: ASSSPQWGAGGPPETQY

J: TRBJ2-2
V: TRBV29-1
size: few
CDR3: SGTESNTGELF

J: TRBJ2-7
V: TRBV4-1
size: many
CDR3: ASSQPFIAGGPNEQY

J: TRBJ2-5
V: TRBV29-1
size: .
CDR3: SVWGQQETQY

J: TRBJ2-7
V: TRBV5-1
size: many
CDR3: ASSLDQGSYEQY

J: TRBJ2-5
V: TRBV29-1
size: .
CDR3: SISGTGVVETQY

J: TRBJ2-3
V: TRBV5-5
size: few
CDR3: ASTSGGLLTDTQY

J: TRBJ1-6
V: TRBV9
size: many
CDR3: ASSPPGQGASPLH

J: TRBJ2-3
V: TRBV5-1
size: many
CDR3: ASSLDQGDTQY

J: TRBJ2-1
V: TRBV12-3/TRBV12-4
size: .
CDR3: ASSLSLAGGDEQF

J: TRBJ2-7
V: TRBV3-1
size: .
CDR3: ASSQGRGFEQY

J: TRBJ2-2
V: TRBV11-2
size: few
CDR3: ASSLVAGYTGELF

J: TRBJ2-7
V: TRBV9
size: many
CDR3: ASSGQGREQY

J: TRBJ1-1
V: TRBV10-3
size: .
CDR3: AISVGVNTEAF

J: TRBJ2-3
V: TRBV6-1
size: many
CDR3: ASTTGHFEDTQY

J: TRBJ2-3
V: TRBV28
size: .
CDR3: ASRRLAGDPDTQY

J: TRBJ2-1
V: TRBV25-1
size: many
CDR3: ASSEWGSFYNEQF

J: TRBJ2-5
V: TRBV6-2/TRBV6-3
size: .
CDR3: ASSPGLAGALYQETQY

J: TRBJ2-2
V: TRBV6-2/TRBV6-3
size: .
CDR3: ASSYAETGELF

J: TRBJ2-7
V: TRBV12-3/TRBV12-4
size: .
CDR3: ASSRQGFGYEQY

J: TRBJ2-5
V: TRBV15
size: .
CDR3: ATSRDGLTNAQETQY

J: TRBJ1-5
V: TRBV5-1
size: .
CDR3: ASNLDRGSDMSNQPQH

J: TRBJ2-2
V: TRBV3-1
size: .
CDR3: ASSQGWSGANTGELF

J: TRBJ2-3
V: TRBV5-4
size: .
CDR3: ASSWRHGGTDTQY

J: TRBJ2-3
V: TRBV29-1
size: .
CDR3: SVEGGWGGTDTQY

J: TRBJ2-1
V: TRBV30
size: many
CDR3: AWIPYGRANEQF

J: TRBJ2-1
V: TRBV4-3
size: many
CDR3: ASSQGLAGINEQF

J: TRBJ1-4
V: TRBV27
size: many
CDR3: ASSPWTGSGEKLF

J: TRBJ2-1
V: TRBV6-1
size: many
CDR3: ASIEGWVNEQF

J: TRBJ2-6
V: TRBV5-1
size: .
CDR3: ASTTGLAGSGANVLT

J: TRBJ2-2
V: TRBV24-1
size: many
CDR3: ATSDGGELF